The 29 T cell receptor beta chains given below trace back to one sample, sequenced in a study of blood T cell repertoires in COVID-19. Sequencing was performed with immunoSEQ multiplex PCR; in TCRdb, only in-frame clones are kept and a portion is missing. The sample lists hundreds of thousands of clones; 80% to 90% were seen once. Sequenced sample: peripheral blood. These receptors came from a woman under 40 with COVID-19, enrolled during active disease.

This chain joins TRBV7-8 and TRBJ2-1; D remains ambiguous. Looked up from germline, CDR1 is SGHVS and CDR2 is FQNEAQ. Trimming removed 5 bases from V and 1 base from J, with 12 bases in between. The CDR3 runs to 15 residues. The CDR3 sequence is CASSPDTQSYNEQFF. Here the CDR3 DNA reads TGTGCCAGCAGCCCAGACACACAATCCTACAATGAGCAGTTCTTC.

The chain uses TRBV19 and TRBJ1-4; TRBD1 aligns across 9 bases. The CDR3 has 14 amino acids. V was clipped by 5 bases and J by 7 bases; unmatched bases: 5. Germline CDR1 and CDR2: LNHDA and SQIVND (reference sequence). The CDR3 DNA is TGTGCCAGTAGTCGGGACAGGGAGATTGAAAAACTGTTTTTT. This encodes CASSRDREIEKLFF. Full variable domain (missing parts from reference TRBV19 and TRBJ1-4): DGGITQSPKYLFRKEGQNVTLSCEQNLNHDAMYWYRQDPGQGLRLIYYSQIVNDFQKGDIAEGYSVSREKKESFPLTVTSAQKNPTAFYLCASSRDREIEKLFFGSGTQLSVL.

The chain recombines TRBV15 with TRBJ2-5; D is possibly TRBD1 (6 bases). Trimming shortened V by 5 bases and J by 1 base, and 14 bases separated the two germline ends. CDR3 length: 15 residues. Looked up from germline, CDR1 is LNHNV and CDR2 is YYDKDF (reference sequence). The CDR3 loop is CATSGPTGIQETQYF. The CDR3 nucleotides are TGTGCCACCAGCGGTCCAACAGGGATCCAAGAGACCCAGTACTTC.

The rearrangement links TRBV7-2 to TRBJ1-1, with D possibly TRBD1 on 6 matching bases. V lost 2 bases and J lost 1, with 17 bases in between. CDR1 SGHTA and CDR2 FQGNSA come from the germline V gene. The CDR3 consists of 17 residues. The CDR3 reads CASSLRGAPGENTEAFF. The CDR3 DNA reads as TGTGCCAGCAGCTTACGGGGGGCACCGGGGGAGAACACTGAAGCTTTCTTT.

This clone was observed a single time. The chain links TRBV29-1 to TRBJ2-2; 10 positions match TRBD1. Germline V gene sequence: CDR1 SQVTM, CDR2 ANQGSEA. The CDR3 contains 14 residues. Germline trimming cut 7 bases from V and 7 bases from J; bases unmatched to any gene: 9. In DNA form, the CDR3 reads TGCAGCGCTGGGGACAGGGGTTCTTTCGGGGAGCTGTTTTTT. Translating gives CSAGDRGSFGELFF.

This clone came up once. The chain couples TRBV5-4 to TRBJ2-3; 10 bases are a match to TRBD2. This CDR3 region has 17 residues. With 1 base clipped from V and 5 bases from J, the junction kept 10 bases outside the gene matches. Germline values: CDR1 SGHNT, CDR2 YYREEE (reference sequence). CDR3 sequence (DNA): TGTGCCAGCAGCTTGCCAAGCGGGGGGGCTAGAGTAGATACGCAGTATTTT. Residues: CASSLPSGGARVDTQYF.

The V and J genes are TRBV4-3 and TRBJ2-1; D may be TRBD1 (5 bases). There are 16 residues in the CDR3. V lost 0 bases, J lost 2 bases, and 11 bases lay in between. Germline CDR1 and CDR2: LGHNA and YSLEER. The CDR3 is CASSQDRTITYNEQFF. In DNA, the CDR3 is TGCGCCAGCAGCCAAGATCGGACAATAACCTACAATGAGCAGTTCTTC.

The CDR3 DNA reads TGTGCCAGCAGTTACTCGAGGGTAGATACGCAGTATTTT. This sequence encodes CASSYSRVDTQYF. This chain connects TRBV6-2 or TRBV6-3 to TRBJ2-3; a weak D match, TRBD2 (5 bases). Germline CDR1 reads MNHEY; CDR2 reads SVGEGT. V was trimmed by 0 bases and J by 5 bases, leaving 6 bases between them. CDR3 length: 13 residues.

This sequence joins TRBV2 and TRBJ1-1; D is unresolved. This CDR3 is 15 amino acids long. The germline V and J ends were trimmed by 5 bases and 0 bases, with 13 bases remaining between them. Germline CDR1 reads SNHLY; CDR2 reads FYNNEI. The CDR3 DNA is TGTGCCAGCAGTATGAAGCCGAGCATGAACACTGAAGCTTTCTTT. It codes for CASSMKPSMNTEAFF.

The chain recombines TRBV5-1 with TRBJ2-5; 14 bases line up with TRBD2. The V and J ends lost 4 bases and 2 bases, in that order; junction bases with no gene match: 4. Germline V lookup: CDR1 SGHRS, CDR2 YFSETQ. The CDR3 runs to 16 residues. For the CDR3, the DNA is TGCGCCAGCAGCCCCCGACTAGCGGGAGGGCAAGAGACCCAGTACTTC. This encodes CASSPRLAGGQETQYF.

This chain links TRBV7-6 with TRBJ1-5; D perhaps matches TRBD1 (6 bases). The CDR3 consists of 17 residues. Germline V gene lookup returns CDR1 SGHVS and CDR2 FNYEAQ. Trimming took 4 bases from V and 7 from J, leaving 23 bases between them. The CDR3 region is CASSSTSTGSDGQPQHF. For the CDR3, the DNA is TGTGCCAGCAGCTCTACCTCGACAGGATCTGACGGACAGCCCCAGCATTTT.

The V call is TRBV7-6, the J call TRBJ2-1; TRBD2 matches 8 bases. V trimming: 3 bases; J trimming: 6 bases; junction bases outside the gene matches: 4. Germline values: CDR1 SGHVS, CDR2 FNYEAQ. This CDR3 comprises 14 residues. CDR3 region: CASSFRGGLNEQFF. In DNA form, the CDR3 reads TGTGCCAGCAGCTTCCGGGGGGGCCTCAATGAGCAGTTCTTC.

This chain connects TRBV28 to TRBJ2-3, with TRBD1 as a possible D gene (6 bases). V dropped 1 base and J dropped 0 bases, with 8 bases sitting between them. The germline V gene has CDR1 MDHEN and CDR2 SYDVKM. The CDR3 length is 15 residues. The CDR3 sequence: CASSLSGQSTDTQYF. In DNA form, the CDR3 reads TGTGCCAGCAGTTTATCCGGACAGAGCACAGATACGCAGTATTTT.

This chain connects TRBV27 to TRBJ2-1; D not certain. The germline CDR1 and CDR2 sequences are MNHEY and SMNVEV (reference sequence). V was clipped by 6 bases and J by 7 bases, with 19 bases between them. The CDR3 runs 15 residues. The CDR3 loop is CASRVLAVPENEQFF. CDR3 sequence (DNA): TGTGCCAGCAGAGTACTCGCCGTGCCTGAGAATGAGCAGTTCTTC.

This chain joins TRBV28 and TRBJ1-5; 9 positions match TRBD1. V lost 6 bases and J lost 5; bases outside the gene matches: 5. Germline V gene data show CDR1 as MDHEN and CDR2 as SYDVKM. This CDR3 contains 14 residues. In DNA form, the CDR3 reads TGTGCCAGCAGGGCGGACAGGGGATATCAGCCCCAGCATTTT. This sequence encodes CASRADRGYQPQHF.

This sequence joins TRBV7-9 and TRBJ2-7; 8 nucleotides line up with TRBD2. V lost 5 bases to trimming and J lost 6 bases; unmatched junction nucleotides: 9. The germline V gene encodes CDR1 SEHNR and CDR2 FQNEAQ (reference sequence). CDR3 size: 14 residues. The CDR3 nucleotides read TGTGCCAGCAGCGGGACTAGTAACGGGCTCGAGCAGTACGTC. It is translated as CASSGTSNGLEQYV.

The sample holds a few counts of this clone. The chain links TRBV2 to TRBJ1-1, with 8 bases lining up with TRBD1. Per the germline V gene, CDR1 is SNHLY and CDR2 is FYNNEI. The CDR3 spans 15 residues. V gave up 5 bases and J gave up 6 bases; unmatched junction bases: 11. CDR3 sequence (DNA): TGTGCCAGCAGTTATGCCCAGGGGGCAAGGGCTGAAGCTTTCTTT. This encodes CASSYAQGARAEAFF.

The V and J genes are TRBV11-3 and TRBJ2-7; 8 positions agree with TRBD1. The CDR3 totals 15 residues. The V segment lost 4 bases and the J segment 1 base; nucleotides outside the gene matches: 6. In germline, CDR1 is SGHNT, CDR2 YENEEA. CDR3 DNA: TGTGCCAGCAGCTCGGGGACAGGAGGATCCTACGAGCAGTACTTC. It codes for CASSSGTGGSYEQYF. Drawing the rest from reference TRBV11-3 and TRBJ2-7, the complete variable domain is EAGVVQSPRYKIIEKKQPVAFWCNPISGHNTLYWYLQNLGQGPELLIRYENEEAVDDSQLPKDRFSAERLKGVDSTLKIQPAELGDSAVYLCASSSGTGGSYEQYFGPGTRLTVT.

The CDR3 nucleotides are TGTGCCAGCAGCGCACAGGGGGCGAGAACCGGGGAGCTGTTTTTT. It translates to CASSAQGARTGELFF. V usage is TRBV9 and J usage is TRBJ2-2; the match to TRBD1 covers 9 bases. The CDR3 consists of 15 residues. J was trimmed by 5 bases and V by 3 bases; bases with no gene match: 5. Per the germline V gene, CDR1 is SGDLS and CDR2 is YYNGEE.

The chain links TRBV5-6 to TRBJ2-5; D possibly corresponds to TRBD2 (6 bases). Germline-derived CDR1 and CDR2 are SGHDT and YYEEEE. V lost 5 bases to trimming and J lost 5 bases, with 13 bases between them. The CDR3 spans 13 residues. The CDR3, as DNA: TGTGCCAGCAGTCGGAGGGAGGTGGAGACCCAGTACTTC. It specifies CASSRREVETQYF.

There are a few counts of this clone. The V and J genes are TRBV7-9 and TRBJ2-5; D uncertain. This CDR3 is 11 amino acids long. CDR1 and CDR2 from the germline V gene are SEHNR and FQNEAQ (reference sequence). The ends were cut back, 5 bases at V and 2 bases at J, with 3 bases in the middle. The CDR3 loop reads CASSLQETQYF. In nucleotides, the CDR3 is TGTGCCAGCAGCCTACAAGAGACCCAGTACTTC.

V usage is TRBV6-5 and J usage is TRBJ2-1, with D possibly being TRBD2 (6 bases). Trimming removed 7 bases from V and 5 bases from J, with 18 bases in between. The CDR3 runs 15 residues. Germline CDR1 is MNHEY and CDR2 is SVGAGI. As DNA, the CDR3 is TGTGCCAGCACCCCCAGCCTCGGGGGAAACAATGAGCAGTTCTTC. It translates to CASTPSLGGNNEQFF.

The chain combines TRBV3-1 (or the pseudogene TRBV3-2) with TRBJ2-5; tentative D call: TRBD2 (6 bases). V lost 1 base and J 4 bases, leaving 16 bases between the germline ends. Germline CDR1 reads LGHDT; CDR2 reads YNNKEL (reference sequence). The CDR3 covers 16 residues. CDR3 loop: CASSQGTKTSRETQYF. Written as DNA, the CDR3 is TGTGCCAGCAGCCAAGGAACGAAGACTAGTAGAGAGACCCAGTACTTC.

The chain recombines TRBV10-3 with TRBJ2-2, with 7 bases that match TRBD2. The ends lost 6 bases at V and 5 bases at J; junction bases unmatched: 3. Germline CDR1 ENHRY, CDR2 SYGVKD. The length of the CDR3 is 13 residues. The CDR3 here is CAIRAGGTGELFF. In DNA form, the CDR3 reads TGTGCCATCAGAGCCGGGGGGACCGGGGAGCTGTTTTTT.

In this sample, this clone turned up a few times. The rearrangement joins TRBV15 to TRBJ1-1; D remains unclear. V was clipped by 5 bases and J by 0 bases, with 10 bases between them. The CDR3 contains 14 residues. Germline lookup yields CDR1 LNHNV and CDR2 YYDKDF (reference sequence). The CDR3 coding sequence is TGTGCCACCAGCTTAAGCCCCGTGAACACTGAAGCTTTCTTT. Translation: CATSLSPVNTEAFF. Filled out from reference TRBV15 and TRBJ1-1, the complete variable domain reads DAMVIQNPRYQVTQFGKPVTLSCSQTLNHNVMYWYQQKSSQAPKLLFHYYDKDFNNEADTPDNFQSRRPNTSFCFLDIRSPGLGDTAMYLCATSLSPVNTEAFFGQGTRLTVV.

The V gene is TRBV5-4, the J gene TRBJ1-4; 7 positions match TRBD1. From germline, CDR1 is SGHNT and CDR2 YYREEE (reference sequence). V shed 2 bases and J 0 bases; nucleotides not matched to a gene: 4. The CDR3 is made up of 16 amino acids. The CDR3 spells CASSLQGHATNEKLFF. CDR3 nucleotides: TGTGCCAGCAGCTTACAGGGGCACGCAACTAATGAAAAACTGTTTTTT.

V usage is TRBV1 and J usage is TRBJ2-7; TRBD2, the D gene given by the table, was not confirmed from the DNA. TRBV1 is designated a pseudogene. The CDR3 runs 13 residues. The CDR3 sequence: CTSSQLVIYEQYF. The CDR3 region has the DNA TGCACCAGCAGCCAACTAGTAATCTACGAGCAGTACTTC.

This sequence joins TRBV6-5 and TRBJ2-2, with 11 bases lining up with TRBD1. There are 15 residues in the CDR3. J gave up 8 bases and V 3 bases, and 5 bases lay outside the gene matches. The germline CDR1 and CDR2 sequences are MNHEY and SVGAGI. CDR3 DNA sequence: TGTGCCAGCAGTTATGGACAGGGGGCGTCGGGGGAGCTGTTTTTT. This translates into CASSYGQGASGELFF.

The rearrangement joins TRBV5-1 to TRBJ2-5; a possible D gene is TRBD2 (5 bases). CDR1 is SGHRS, CDR2 YFSETQ, per germline. Trimming removed 0 bases at V and 3 bases at J, with 6 bases between. There are 13 residues in the CDR3. The CDR3 here is CASSLEAEETQYF. Here the CDR3 DNA reads TGCGCCAGCAGCTTGGAAGCGGAAGAGACCCAGTACTTC. Complete variable domain (other parts from reference TRBV5-1 and TRBJ2-5): KAGVTQTPRYLIKTRGQQVTLSCSPISGHRSVSWYQQTPGQGLQFLFEYFSETQRNKGNFPGRFSGRQFSNSRSEMNVSTLELGDSALYLCASSLEAEETQYFGPGTRLLVL.